This T cell receptor beta chain emerged from a study of blood T cell repertoires in COVID-19. About the study: Specimens from acute and convalescent COVID-19 originated in the United States, Italy and Spain.

Each participant's cohort was designated according to participant-reported clinical history. Germline V gene data show CDR1 as SNHLY and CDR2 as FYNNEI. The CDR3 is 15 residues long. J gave up 4 bases and V 6 bases, and 7 bases lay outside the gene matches. In the original processing: Reference gene primers were amplified, and this amplification served to estimate nucleated cell counts. Libraries were prepared by immunoSEQ multiplex PCR; TCRdb keeps only in-frame clonotypes and omits some of them. V and J calls and clone size follow that table, whereas D and trimming were derived from the DNA. This table holds about 440,000 clones, roughly nine tenths found once.

The source of this sequence is a woman younger than 30 with acute COVID-19. This chain links TRBV2 with TRBJ1-2, with 11 bases that match TRBD1. The sample consisted of PBMCs or T cells enriched from blood (not recorded which). The CDR3, as DNA: TGTGCCAGCAGCACCGGGACAGGGGGAACCTATGGCTACACCTTC. It encodes CASSTGTGGTYGYTF.